Below are 22 T cell receptor beta chains sequenced from a single sample in a study of control samples from healthy donors and cancer patients. Only in-frame clones appear in the TCRdb table, and some are missing; sequencing was by immunoSEQ multiplex PCR. The sample lists approximately 87,000 clones; roughly 93% were seen once. The sequenced material came from PBMCs. The receptors come from a middle-aged woman with lung cancer.

This clone showed up just once. The chain recombines TRBV6-5 with TRBJ1-2; the match to TRBD1 covers 7 bases. Germline V gene data show CDR1 as MNHEY and CDR2 as SVGAGI. The CDR3 extends over 11 amino acids. Trimming at V came to 6 bases and at J to 7 bases, leaving 2 bases not matched to a gene. In DNA, the CDR3 is TGTGCCAGCAGCGACAGGGTTGGCTACACCTTC. It codes for CASSDRVGYTF.

The chain has TRBV6-1 and TRBJ1-5; D gene ambiguous. V lost 2 bases, J lost 7 bases, and 9 bases lay in between. Germline CDR1 MNHNS, CDR2 SASEGT. The length of the CDR3 is 13 residues. Here the CDR3 reads CASSEPNGQPQHF. CDR3 DNA sequence: TGTGCCAGCAGTGAACCCAATGGGCAGCCCCAGCATTTT.

The CDR3 loop is CAISDFRGREGTEAFF. In nucleotides, the CDR3 is TGTGCCATCAGTGATTTCCGGGGCAGAGAAGGCACTGAAGCTTTCTTT. The rearrangement joins TRBV10-3 to TRBJ1-1; weak D call: TRBD1 (5 bases). V gave up 3 bases and J gave up 4 bases, with 18 bases separating them. The germline V gene encodes CDR1 ENHRY and CDR2 SYGVKD. There are 16 residues in the CDR3.

The chain links TRBV11-2 to TRBJ1-2, with D unclear. The CDR3 is 14 residues long. CDR1 SGHAT and CDR2 FQNNGV come from the germline V gene. V shed 5 bases and J shed 0 bases, with 10 bases lying between them. The CDR3 here is CASSTDYANYGYTF. The CDR3 bases are TGTGCCAGCAGCACGGACTACGCTAACTATGGCTACACCTTC.

The rearrangement links TRBV5-4 to TRBJ1-1; 8 bases agree with TRBD1. The junction had 3 bases not matched to a gene; V was cut back by 4 bases and J by 4 bases. The length of the CDR3 is 13 residues. CDR1 SGHNT and CDR2 YYREEE come from the germline V gene (reference sequence). The CDR3 sequence is CASSTTGGTEAFF. The CDR3, as DNA: TGTGCCAGCAGCACAACAGGGGGCACTGAAGCTTTCTTT.

The rearrangement links TRBV4-1 to TRBJ1-5, with 7 bases matching TRBD1. Germline V lookup: CDR1 MGHRA, CDR2 YSYEKL. V trimming: 2 bases; J trimming: 5 bases; junction bases outside the gene matches: 6. This CDR3 contains 15 residues. The CDR3 nucleotides are TGCGCCAGCAGCCAACCGACAGGGAAAGATCAGCCCCAGCATTTT. It specifies CASSQPTGKDQPQHF.

This clone was found once. The V gene is TRBV7-8, the J gene TRBJ1-1; D ambiguous. The V and J ends lost 4 bases and 4 bases respectively, with 16 bases between them. The CDR3 is 15 residues long. Germline lookup yields CDR1 SGHVS and CDR2 FQNEAQ. The CDR3 nucleotides are TGTGCCAGCAGCTCTACTACGAGATCTCTCACTGAAGCTTTCTTT. This sequence encodes CASSSTTRSLTEAFF.

The chain couples TRBV5-8 to TRBJ1-2, with D unclear. V lost 0 bases to trimming and J lost 2 bases, with 8 bases between them. The germline CDR1 and CDR2 sequences are SGHTS and YDEGEE. The CDR3 runs 14 residues. This chain's CDR3 is CASSLGHGNYGYTF. The DNA for the CDR3 is TGTGCCAGCAGCTTGGGTCACGGGAACTATGGCTACACCTTC.

The chain uses TRBV4-1 and TRBJ1-2; D unresolved. Trimming pared 0 bases from V and 4 bases from J, leaving 9 bases between. The CDR3 sequence is 14 residues long. In germline, CDR1 is MGHRA, CDR2 YSYEKL. CDR3 DNA: TGCGCCAGCAGCCAAGAGGTCAGCTTCTATGGCTACACCTTC. Encoded protein: CASSQEVSFYGYTF.

The chain employs TRBV5-4 and TRBJ1-5; D might be TRBD1 (5 bases). V dropped 2 bases and J dropped 4 bases, with 13 bases sitting between them. CDR3 size: 15 residues. Germline-derived CDR1 and CDR2 are SGHNT and YYREEE (reference sequence). In DNA, the CDR3 is TGTGCCAGCAGCTTAACCCCTCAGGGAAATCAGCCCCAGCATTTT. It translates to CASSLTPQGNQPQHF. Supplemented by reference TRBV5-4 and TRBJ1-5, the full variable domain reads ETGVTQSPTHLIKTRGQQVTLRCSSQSGHNTVSWYQQALGQGPQFIFQYYREEENGRGNFPPRFSGLQFPNYSSELNVNALELDDSALYLCASSLTPQGNQPQHFGDGTRLSIL.

This clone was recorded only once. CDR3 sequence (DNA): TGTGCTAGTGCCCCCCTACGGGGAGTACCCTATGGCTACACCTTC. This codes for CASAPLRGVPYGYTF. The chain employs TRBV12-5 and TRBJ1-2; no firm D call. V gave up 7 bases and J gave up 4 bases, with 19 bases separating them. The CDR3 loop spans 15 amino acids. From germline, CDR1 is LGHNT and CDR2 FRNRAP.

The gene calls are TRBV3-1 (or the pseudogene TRBV3-2) and TRBJ2-7; D gene ambiguous. The V gene's germline CDR1 is LGHDT and CDR2 YNNKEL (reference sequence). The CDR3 contains 14 residues. V shed 1 base and J shed 3 bases, with 10 bases lying between them. The CDR3 DNA reads TGTGCCAGCAGCCAAGGAGACACAGTCTACGAGCAGTACTTC. This sequence encodes CASSQGDTVYEQYF.

The V and J genes are TRBV5-6 and TRBJ2-2, with 8 bases aligning to TRBD2. There are 18 residues in the CDR3. The J segment lost 2 bases and the V segment lost 4 bases, leaving 13 bases of the junction unmatched. The V gene's germline CDR1 is SGHDT and CDR2 YYEEEE. CDR3 region: CASSPTSGGELNTGELFF. CDR3 nucleotides: TGTGCCAGCAGCCCAACTAGCGGAGGAGAACTTAACACCGGGGAGCTGTTTTTT.

The chain has TRBV2 and TRBJ1-1; D is unresolved. The CDR3 has 15 amino acids. Trimming took 3 bases from V and 4 from J, leaving 15 bases between them. Per germline, CDR1 SNHLY and CDR2 FYNNEI. The CDR3 here is CASSEEAGKGTEAFF. CDR3 bases: TGTGCCAGCAGTGAGGAGGCAGGAAAAGGCACTGAAGCTTTCTTT.

This chain joins TRBV29-1 and TRBJ2-6, with 8 bases fitting TRBD1. Losses at the gene ends were 7 bases for V and 13 bases for J; bases not matched to a gene: 6. The CDR3 is 11 residues long. The germline CDR1 and CDR2 sequences are SQVTM and ANQGSEA. The CDR3 spells CSAGQGKVLTF. CDR3 sequence (DNA): TGCAGCGCCGGACAGGGTAAAGTCCTGACTTTC.

The chain carries TRBV12-3 or TRBV12-4 and TRBJ1-5, with a tentative D call TRBD1 (5 bases). Deletions cut 5 bases from V and 13 bases from J, with 12 bases between. The CDR3 has 11 amino acids. The CDR3 is CASSKADKQHF. CDR3 coding DNA: TGTGCCAGCAGTAAAGCGGACAAGCAGCATTTT.

The rearrangement uses TRBV27 and TRBJ1-5; D is perhaps TRBD1 (5 bases). V was trimmed by 5 bases and J by 0 bases, leaving 11 bases between them. CDR1 is MNHEY and CDR2 is SMNVEV in the germline V gene (reference sequence). The length of the CDR3 is 15 residues. CDR3 bases: TGTGCCAGCAGTCCCGGGGCCGATAGCAATCAGCCCCAGCATTTT. The encoded protein is CASSPGADSNQPQHF.

This chain joins TRBV30 and TRBJ1-2, with D tentatively TRBD1 (6 bases). Per the germline V gene, CDR1 is GTSNPN and CDR2 is SVGIG (reference sequence). Trimming took 8 bases from V and 3 from J, leaving 16 bases between them. The CDR3 extends over 13 amino acids. The CDR3 nucleotides read TGTGCCGGACAGCAGGTATTGGACTATGGCTACACCTTC. It is translated as CAGQQVLDYGYTF.

The rearrangement links TRBV13 to TRBJ1-1, with D perhaps matching TRBD1 (5 bases). In germline, CDR1 is PRHDT, CDR2 FYEKMQ (reference sequence). Trimming removed 2 bases from V and 1 base from J, with 5 bases in between. CDR3 size: 13 residues. The CDR3: CASSLRGNTEAFF. Here the CDR3 DNA reads TGTGCCAGCAGCTTAAGGGGGAACACTGAAGCTTTCTTT.

CDR3 region: CAIRGQGGGYTF. CDR3 sequence (DNA): TGTGCCATCAGAGGACAGGGAGGTGGCTACACCTTC. The rearrangement uses TRBV10-3 and TRBJ1-2, with 8 bases that match TRBD1. This CDR3 has 12 residues. J lost 7 bases, V lost 6 bases, and 4 bases had no gene match. CDR1 and CDR2 from the germline V gene are ENHRY and SYGVKD.

The genes are TRBV3-1 (or the pseudogene TRBV3-2) and TRBJ2-7; D unclear. V was clipped by 0 bases and J by 2 bases, with 11 bases between them. The CDR3 totals 15 residues. Germline V gene data show CDR1 as LGHDT and CDR2 as YNNKEL (reference sequence). As DNA, the CDR3 is TGTGCCAGCAGCCAAGAAGCCAGGATAACCTACGAGCAGTACTTC. It translates to CASSQEARITYEQYF.

CDR3 bases: TGCGCCAGCAGCTTGCCGGGGGGACCTTACAATGAGCAGTTCTTC. As protein: CASSLPGGPYNEQFF. The genes are TRBV5-1 and TRBJ2-1; TRBD2 aligns across 7 bases. CDR1 and CDR2 from the germline V gene are SGHRS and YFSETQ. The CDR3 has 15 amino acids. Losses at the gene ends were 1 base for V and 4 bases for J; bases not matched to a gene: 5.